This TCR beta chain was recorded in a study of blood T cell repertoires in COVID-19. Whole-study context: Acute and convalescent COVID-19 samples came from the United States, Italy and Spain.

This CDR3 comprises 14 residues. Trimming shortened V by 4 bases and J by 10 bases, and 17 bases separated the two germline ends. The germline V gene encodes CDR1 MNHEY and CDR2 SMNVEV (reference sequence). In the source study's methods: The assay estimated nucleated cells by amplifying reference gene primers. Generated by immunoSEQ multiplex PCR, the TCRdb table keeps only in-frame clones and is missing some. The V and J calls and clone size are taken from that table; D and trimming were inferred from the DNA. The repertoire holds roughly 270,000 clones, with roughly 85% as singletons. The chain uses TRBV27 and TRBJ2-1; D not certain. The source of this sequence is a man aged 50-60 years with active or convalescent COVID-19. Sequenced input: peripheral blood. In DNA form, the CDR3 reads TGTGCCAGCAGTTCCCCAGAGGCCTATAGGGAGCAGTTCTTC. As protein: CASSSPEAYREQFF.